Presented here are 28 T cell receptor beta chains from one specimen sequenced in a study of cytomegalovirus exposure and HLA in healthy donors. PCR primers comprised 60 Vbeta and 13 Jbeta primers. Data came from immunoSEQ multiplex PCR; TCRdb stores just in-frame clones and leaves some out. The sample shows roughly 140,000 clones, around three quarters of them seen only once. Sequencing input: PBMCs. The receptors were sampled from a woman between 18 and 29 years old in good health and CMV-seropositive.

A single count supports this clone. J is TRBJ1-2 and V is TRBV20-1; a weak D match, TRBD1 (5 bases). V lost 4 bases, J lost 6 bases, and 6 bases lay in between. The CDR3 runs 10 residues. CDR1 and CDR2 from the germline V gene are DFQATT and SNEGSKA (reference sequence). The DNA for the CDR3 is TGCAGTGCTACAGGGAATGGCTACACCTTC. It translates to CSATGNGYTF.

The rearrangement links TRBV6-6 to TRBJ2-7, with a tentative D call TRBD1 (5 bases). V lost 2 bases to trimming and J lost 0 bases, with 8 bases between them. CDR1 and CDR2 from the germline V gene are MNHNY and SVGAGI (reference sequence). CDR3 length: 14 residues. The CDR3 sequence: CASSYRGSSYEQYF. The CDR3 DNA sequence: TGTGCCAGCAGTTACAGGGGAAGCTCCTACGAGCAGTACTTC.

The chain combines TRBV6-5 with TRBJ1-3; 10 nucleotides agree with TRBD1. Per the germline V gene, CDR1 is MNHEY and CDR2 is SVGAGI. J was trimmed by 8 bases and V by 6 bases; bases with no gene match: 4. The CDR3 is 13 residues long. The CDR3 loop is CASRGQGRDTIYF. CDR3 nucleotide sequence: TGTGCCAGCAGGGGACAGGGGAGGGACACCATATATTTT.

This CDR3 reads CASSALGSGVTGELFF. CDR3 coding DNA: TGTGCCAGCAGTGCCCTGGGGAGCGGGGTTACCGGGGAGCTGTTTTTT. The gene calls are TRBV2 and TRBJ2-2; 7 positions agree with TRBD2. V shed 4 bases and J 5 bases; nucleotides not matched to a gene: 10. Germline-derived CDR1 and CDR2 are SNHLY and FYNNEI. The CDR3 runs to 16 residues.

The chain joins TRBV28 to TRBJ2-7, with no clear D. This CDR3 spans 17 amino acids. Trimming took 4 bases from V and 0 from J, leaving 19 bases between them. Germline V CDR1 and CDR2: MDHEN, SYDVKM. CDR3 nucleotides: TGTGCCAGCAGTTCCCGAACCTCCCCTATTACCTCCTACGAGCAGTACTTC. It encodes CASSSRTSPITSYEQYF.

This chain links TRBV28 with TRBJ2-2; D is perhaps TRBD1 (6 bases). Germline V gene lookup returns CDR1 MDHEN and CDR2 SYDVKM. The CDR3 has 15 amino acids. Trimming pared 5 bases from V and 4 bases from J, leaving 14 bases between. This CDR3 is CASSPTGKLTGELFF. As DNA, the CDR3 is TGTGCCAGCAGTCCCACAGGGAAACTCACCGGGGAGCTGTTTTTT. The full variable domain, in which reference TRBV28 and TRBJ2-2 provide the parts outside the CDR3, is DVKVTQSSRYLVKRTGEKVFLECVQDMDHENMFWYRQDPGLGLRLIYFSYDVKMKEKGDIPEGYSVSREKKERFSLILESASTNQTSMYLCASSPTGKLTGELFFGEGSRLTVL.

The chain uses TRBV6-5 and TRBJ2-1; the match to TRBD1 covers 7 bases. This CDR3 has 11 residues. V dropped 8 bases and J dropped 7; count of bases not matched to a gene: 2. The V gene's germline CDR1 is MNHEY and CDR2 SVGAGI. CDR3 bases: TGTGCCAGCCAGGGACAGAATGAGCAGTTCTTC. It specifies CASQGQNEQFF.

The chain recombines TRBV13 with TRBJ1-4, with 8 bases that match TRBD1. CDR3 length: 14 amino acids. J was trimmed by 5 bases and V by 8 bases; bases with no gene match: 7. CDR1 and CDR2 from the germline V gene are PRHDT and FYEKMQ (reference sequence). CDR3 loop: CASRVQGGNEKLFF. CDR3 sequence (DNA): TGTGCCAGCCGAGTACAGGGGGGGAATGAAAAACTGTTTTTT.

The chain couples TRBV10-2 to TRBJ2-1; D might be TRBD2 (6 bases). The CDR3 length is 13 residues. Trimming left V 6 bases short and J 10 bases short, with 16 bases between. CDR1 is WSHSY and CDR2 is SAAADI in the germline V gene. The CDR3 nucleotides are TGCGCCAGCAGCGGGACTCCCTTTCGCGAGCAGTTCTTC. Amino acid sequence: CASSGTPFREQFF.

The chain is built from TRBV7-2 and TRBJ1-2, with a possible D match to TRBD1 (5 bases). Germline V CDR1 and CDR2: SGHTA, FQGNSA. The ends were cut back, 0 bases at V and 8 bases at J, with 22 bases in the middle. This CDR3 has 17 residues. The CDR3 nucleotides read TGTGCCAGCAGCTTAGCTGTGATGGGCGGTTCAGGGCTGGGCTACACCTTC. Encoded protein: CASSLAVMGGSGLGYTF.

The CDR3 nucleotides read TGCGCCAGCAGTGAGGTCTTGGGACTAGCGGGTTCCTCCTACGAGCAGTACTTC. Protein sequence: CASSEVLGLAGSSYEQYF. This chain uses TRBV10-2 with TRBJ2-7; 12 bases map to TRBD2. The germline V gene encodes CDR1 WSHSY and CDR2 SAAADI. The CDR3 length is 18 residues. The ends lost 2 bases at V and 0 bases at J; junction bases unmatched: 8.

The V call is TRBV2, the J call TRBJ1-2, with TRBD1 matching 11 bases. V was clipped by 6 bases and J by 7 bases; unmatched bases: 10. The CDR3 is made up of 15 amino acids. From germline, CDR1 is SNHLY and CDR2 FYNNEI. In DNA form, the CDR3 reads TGTGCCAGCAGGGACAGGGGGCGCGGAGGGAGTGGCTACACCTTC. Protein: CASRDRGRGGSGYTF.

The chain is built from TRBV5-1 and TRBJ2-7; the match to TRBD1 covers 7 bases. The CDR3 has 14 amino acids. Trimming took 5 bases from V and 3 from J; bases not matched to a gene: 8. Germline V gene lookup returns CDR1 SGHRS and CDR2 YFSETQ. The CDR3 spells CASRAPGQNYEQYF. Written as DNA, the CDR3 is TGCGCCAGCAGGGCCCCGGGACAGAACTACGAGCAGTACTTC.

The rearrangement links TRBV7-7 to TRBJ2-1, with D uncertain. The length of the CDR3 is 14 residues. Per germline, CDR1 SSHAT and CDR2 FNYEAQ (reference sequence). Trimming stripped 3 bases from V and 7 bases from J, with 13 bases between. CDR3 coding DNA: TGTGCCAGCAGCTTGGGCGACAATACAAATGAGCAGTTCTTC. Protein sequence: CASSLGDNTNEQFF.

This sequence joins TRBV7-2 and TRBJ1-1; D is unclear. In germline, CDR1 is SGHTA, CDR2 FQGNSA. The CDR3 has 14 residues. V was cut by 3 bases and J by 1 base, with 9 bases left in between. CDR3 nucleotides: TGTGCCAGCAGCTTTTCCAGGAAGAACACTGAAGCTTTCTTT. It encodes CASSFSRKNTEAFF.

The rearrangement joins TRBV10-2 to TRBJ1-1, with a possible D match to TRBD1 (5 bases). CDR3 length equals 15 residues. The germline gives CDR1 WSHSY, CDR2 SAAADI. Trimming stripped 6 bases from V and 4 bases from J, with 18 bases between. In DNA form, the CDR3 reads TGCGCCAGCAGCCATCGTATCGGGGGGGGCACTGAAGCTTTCTTT. Amino acid sequence: CASSHRIGGGTEAFF.

V is TRBV28 and J is TRBJ1-4; unclear D gene. The germline V and J ends were trimmed by 2 bases and 11 bases, with 9 bases remaining between them. CDR3 length equals 12 residues. Germline loops: CDR1 MDHEN, CDR2 SYDVKM. The CDR3 DNA reads as TGTGCCAGCAGTTTACCCCCCAGGAAACTGTTTTTT. Its protein is CASSLPPRKLFF. The variable domain in full, with the rest retrieved from reference TRBV28 and TRBJ1-4, is DVKVTQSSRYLVKRTGEKVFLECVQDMDHENMFWYRQDPGLGLRLIYFSYDVKMKEKGDIPEGYSVSREKKERFSLILESASTNQTSMYLCASSLPPRKLFFGSGTQLSVL.

The chain is built from TRBV2 and TRBJ1-6; 7 bases agree with TRBD1. Germline CDR1 is SNHLY and CDR2 is FYNNEI. This CDR3 is built from 15 residues. With 5 bases clipped from V and 7 bases from J, the junction kept 8 bases outside the gene matches. The CDR3 protein is CASSKTGTENSPLHF. The CDR3 DNA is TGTGCCAGCAGTAAAACCGGGACAGAAAATTCACCCCTCCACTTT.

The chain recombines TRBV4-3 with TRBJ1-2, with 10 bases fitting TRBD1. There are 16 residues in the CDR3. Per germline, CDR1 LGHNA and CDR2 YSLEER. Losses at the gene ends were 0 bases for V and 8 bases for J; bases not matched to a gene: 9. CDR3 DNA: TGCGCCAGCAGCCAAGACACGGGACAGGGGTATGAGGGCTACACCTTC. It translates to CASSQDTGQGYEGYTF.

The sample holds one count of this clone. The chain carries TRBV7-8 and TRBJ1-6; TRBD1 might be the D (5 bases). Trimming removed 2 bases from V and 4 bases from J, with 6 bases in between. In germline, CDR1 is SGHVS, CDR2 FQNEAQ. This CDR3 contains 14 residues. The CDR3: CASSLRQYNSPLHF. CDR3 bases: TGTGCCAGCAGCTTACGACAGTATAATTCACCCCTCCACTTT.

The rearrangement joins TRBV19 to TRBJ2-2, with D hard to call. V was clipped by 7 bases and J by 6 bases, with 12 bases between them. The CDR3 is made up of 13 amino acids. Germline V gene sequence: CDR1 LNHDA, CDR2 SQIVND (reference sequence). In nucleotides, the CDR3 is TGTGCCAGTACCCCACCGGTGGCCGGGGAGCTGTTTTTT. It codes for CASTPPVAGELFF.

The chain joins TRBV18 to TRBJ2-7; 8 nucleotides match TRBD1. The CDR3 contains 15 residues. Germline CDR1 reads KGHSH; CDR2 reads LQKENI. J lost 2 bases, V lost 2 bases, and 5 bases had no gene match. The CDR3 DNA follows: TGTGCCAGCTCACCAACGTGGACAGGGCCCTACGAGCAGTACTTC. Translation: CASSPTWTGPYEQYF. Full variable domain (outside the CDR3, taken from reference TRBV18 and TRBJ2-7): NAGVMQNPRHLVRRRGQEARLRCSPMKGHSHVYWYRQLPEEGLKFMVYLQKENIIDESGMPKERFSAEFPKEGPSILRIQQVVRGDSAAYFCASSPTWTGPYEQYFGPGTRLTVT.

The CDR3 region is CASSPRELRYGYTF. CDR3 nucleotide sequence: TGTGCCAGCTCCCCGAGGGAACTTCGCTATGGCTACACCTTC. The chain has TRBV6-1 and TRBJ1-2; D gene ambiguous. V was shortened by 8 bases and J by 4 bases, with 17 bases between the two germline ends. There are 14 residues in the CDR3. The germline V gene encodes CDR1 MNHNS and CDR2 SASEGT.

This rearrangement joins TRBV7-9 to TRBJ2-5; TRBD2 matches 15 bases. CDR3 length: 18 residues. Germline V gene data show CDR1 as SEHNR and CDR2 as FQNEAQ (reference sequence). The junction had 13 bases not matched to a gene; V was cut back by 6 bases and J by 5 bases. DNA for the CDR3: TGTGCCAGCAGTCGGACTAGCGGGGGGGCAGCCTCTTCGGAGACCCAGTACTTC. Residues: CASSRTSGGAASSETQYF.

Relative to its sample, this clone is medium-sized. V usage is TRBV4-3 and J usage is TRBJ2-5, with 9 bases fitting TRBD2. V gave up 0 bases and J gave up 1 base; unmatched junction bases: 0. Germline CDR1 reads LGHNA; CDR2 reads YSLEER. The CDR3 has 15 residues. CDR3 residues: CASSQERGGQETQYF. In DNA, the CDR3 is TGCGCCAGCAGCCAAGAGCGGGGGGGCCAAGAGACCCAGTACTTC.

The CDR3 region has the DNA TGTGCCATCAGGAGGGACAGATATTCACCCCTCCACTTT. Translated: CAIRRDRYSPLHF. This chain joins TRBV10-3 and TRBJ1-6; TRBD1 matches 7 bases. The CDR3 is made up of 13 amino acids. Germline lookup yields CDR1 ENHRY and CDR2 SYGVKD. V lost 6 bases to trimming and J lost 8 bases; unmatched junction nucleotides: 4.

J is TRBJ2-3 and V is TRBV4-1; the match to TRBD1 covers 11 bases. The CDR3 has 17 residues. The germline gives CDR1 MGHRA, CDR2 YSYEKL. V lost 1 base, J lost 2 bases, and 5 bases stayed unmatched. The CDR3 nucleotides are TGCGCCAGCAGCCAAGGGGGGACAGGGGGGATCACAGATACGCAGTATTTT. It translates to CASSQGGTGGITDTQYF.

This chain joins TRBV4-1 and TRBJ2-3, with a weak D call TRBD2 (6 bases). The V end was cut by 3 bases, the J end by 4 bases, with 14 bases between. Looked up from germline, CDR1 is MGHRA and CDR2 is YSYEKL. The CDR3 totals 15 residues. DNA for the CDR3: TGCGCCAGCAGCCAGGACCTTCCGGGGGCAGATACGCAGTATTTT. Its protein is CASSQDLPGADTQYF.